These 23 T cell receptor beta chains share one sample of origin, sequenced in a study of breast tumors, draining lymph nodes, adjacent tissues. The lymph nodes were axillary draining lymph nodes from breast cancer patients. TCRdb used MiXCR to reprocess the multiplex PCR reads, holding one entry per CDR3 protein. This table holds around 150,000 distinct CDR3 sequences, about 33% found once. The material sequenced was axillary lymph node tissue. The receptor source for this set is a female donor with breast cancer. Some clones in this sample may be carry-over from other donors' samples.

This clonotype has just a few counts. With a much larger clone just one base away, this may be a read error. This rearrangement joins TRBV9 to TRBJ2-1, with D maybe TRBD2 (6 bases). The CDR3 is 15 amino acids. Germline-derived CDR1 and CDR2 are SGDLS and YYNGEE. CDR3 in amino acids: CASSVWDFSYNEPFF. The CDR3 region has the DNA TGTGCCAGCAGCGTATGGGACTTCTCCTACAATGAGCCGTTCTTC.

This clonotype was detected many times. This rearrangement joins TRBV7-2 to TRBJ2-5; the match to TRBD1 covers 10 bases. With 4 bases clipped from V and 4 bases from J, the junction kept 6 bases outside the gene matches. CDR1 and CDR2 from the germline V gene are SGHTA and FQGNSA. There are 15 residues in the CDR3. CDR3: CASSSGTGVLETQYF. The CDR3 DNA is TGTGCCAGCAGCTCCGGGACAGGGGTCTTAGAGACCCAGTACTTC. The full variable domain, with the rest looked up from reference TRBV7-2 and TRBJ2-5, is GAGVSQSPSNKVTEKGKDVELRCDPISGHTALYWYRQSLGQGLEFLIYFQGNSAPDKSGLPSDRFSAERTGGSVSTLTIQRTQQEDSAVYLCASSSGTGVLETQYFGPGTRLLVL.

At least ten counts were recorded for this clonotype. This could be a read error, since a much larger clone is one nucleotide away. The rearrangement uses TRBV6-5 and TRBJ2-7; tentatively, D is TRBD1 (6 bases). The CDR3 sequence is 13 residues long. Germline V CDR1 and CDR2: MNHEY, SVGAGI. Trimming pared 6 bases from V and 6 bases from J, leaving 15 bases between. CDR3 bases: TGTGCCAGCAGCCACCCACACAGGGTCGAGCAGTACTTC. Amino acids: CASSHPHRVEQYF.

V and J are TRBV20-1 and TRBJ1-5; D is ambiguous. Trimming removed 0 bases at V and 11 bases at J, with 14 bases between. This CDR3 has 13 amino acids. In germline, CDR1 is DFQATT, CDR2 SNEGSKA (reference sequence). Written as DNA, the CDR3 is TGCAGTGCTAGAGATTTGCTAGAAGAGACCCAGCATTTT. Translation gives CSARDLLEETQHF.

This clonotype was detected many times. The chain employs TRBV5-8 and TRBJ2-5; D may be TRBD1 (7 bases). V lost 4 bases and J lost 3, with 10 bases in between. The germline V gene encodes CDR1 SGHTS and CDR2 YDEGEE. The length of the CDR3 is 13 residues. In nucleotides, the CDR3 is TGTGCCAGCAGCCGCGGGACAGAAGAGACCCAGTACTTC. Residues: CASSRGTEETQYF.

This clonotype was counted at least ten times. This chain uses TRBV5-8 with TRBJ2-7; no firm D call. Germline values: CDR1 SGHTS, CDR2 YDEGEE. This CDR3 is built from 13 residues. Trimming cost V 1 base and J 2 bases, with 7 bases left between them. CDR3 DNA: TGTGCCAGCAGCTTGTCCGATACCTACGAGCAGTACGTC. Translated, it gives CASSLSDTYEQYV.

This clonotype was counted ten times or more. V gene TRBV20-1 combines with J gene TRBJ2-5; a weak D match, TRBD1 (5 bases). Trimming removed 0 bases at V and 13 bases at J, with 12 bases between. From germline, CDR1 is DFQATT and CDR2 SNEGSKA (reference sequence). The CDR3 spans 11 residues. The CDR3 coding sequence is TGCAGTGCTAGAGATCAAGACAGAGGGTACTTC. This codes for CSARDQDRGYF.

The chain has TRBV6-5 and TRBJ1-2; a possible D gene is TRBD1 (5 bases). V gave up 5 bases and J gave up 1 base, with 11 bases separating them. This CDR3 contains 14 residues. Germline CDR1 is MNHEY and CDR2 is SVGAGI. DNA of the CDR3: TGTGCCAGCAGTCCAGTGGGGGATAACTATGGCTACACCTTC. Its protein product is CASSPVGDNYGYTF.

Ten or more counts support this clonotype. The chain has TRBV2 and TRBJ2-1; 7 nucleotides match TRBD1. The CDR3 length is 19 residues. CDR1 SNHLY and CDR2 FYNNEI come from the germline V gene. J was trimmed by 6 bases and V by 3 bases; bases with no gene match: 20. The CDR3 reads CASSDHLRQGPPSPNEQFF. The CDR3 region has the DNA TGTGCCAGCAGTGACCATCTGAGACAGGGACCGCCCTCGCCCAATGAGCAGTTCTTC.

In regard to this clonotype: This may come from a read error, since a much larger clone is one base off. The chain is built from TRBV6-5 and TRBJ2-1; D ambiguous. The length of the CDR3 is 14 residues. Germline V gene lookup returns CDR1 MNHEY and CDR2 SVGAGI. V was pared by 5 bases and J by 9 bases, with 17 bases between. CDR3 loop: CASSKARDNGEQFF. The DNA of the CDR3 is TGTGCCAGCAGTAAAGCGAGAGATAATGGTGAGCAGTTCTTC.

This clonotype was seen many times. V gene TRBV20-1 combines with J gene TRBJ1-5; D perhaps matches TRBD1 (6 bases). CDR1 and CDR2 (germline): DFQATT, SNEGSKA (reference sequence). The CDR3 sequence is 13 residues long. Trimming took off 3 bases at V and 2 bases at J, with 8 bases between the two ends. CDR3 coding DNA: TGCAGTGCTAGCAGGGGCGGCAATCAGCCCCAGCATTTT. Amino acid sequence: CSASRGGNQPQHF.

Of note for this clonotype: Here the CDR3 omits its conserved ending phenylalanine or tryptophan, so a read error is the likely source. This chain links TRBV20-1 with TRBJ2-5; D remains unclear. CDR3 length: 10 residues. V was cut by 5 bases and J by 4 bases, with 5 bases left in between. The germline gives CDR1 DFQATT, CDR2 SNEGSKA (reference sequence). The CDR3: CSAGPETQYS. The CDR3 DNA reads TGCAGTGCTGGCCCAGAGACCCAGTACTCC.

This clonotype was seen many times. The rearrangement joins TRBV19 to TRBJ2-1, with 8 bases identical to TRBD2. V gave up 3 bases and J gave up 6 bases; unmatched junction bases: 13. This CDR3 contains 17 residues. From germline, CDR1 is LNHDA and CDR2 SQIVND (reference sequence). The CDR3 protein is CASSMASGQRGINEQFF. The CDR3 region has the DNA TGTGCCAGTAGTATGGCTTCGGGTCAGCGGGGGATCAATGAGCAGTTCTTC.

This clonotype was counted ten times or more. The chain recombines TRBV5-5 with TRBJ1-2, with D possibly being TRBD1 (5 bases). From germline, CDR1 is SGHKS and CDR2 YYEKEE (reference sequence). This CDR3 has 12 residues. V was clipped by 4 bases and J by 8 bases, with 12 bases between them. CDR3 loop: CASSPGTGGYTF. The CDR3 DNA reads as TGTGCCAGCAGCCCGGGGACTGGGGGCTACACCTTC.

This clonotype was picked up many times. J is TRBJ1-2 and V is TRBV11-2; 7 positions match TRBD1. CDR3 length: 14 residues. Trimming at V came to 5 bases and at J to 5 bases, leaving 8 bases not matched to a gene. CDR1 and CDR2 (germline): SGHAT, FQNNGV. CDR3 in DNA: TGTGCCAGCAGCCACCCCGGGACAGCGTATGGCTACACCTTC. As protein: CASSHPGTAYGYTF.

In this sample, this clonotype turned up many times. The gene calls are TRBV5-1 and TRBJ2-2; 8 bases line up with TRBD1. The CDR3 consists of 14 residues. With 4 bases clipped from V and 5 bases from J, the junction kept 4 bases outside the gene matches. The germline gives CDR1 SGHRS, CDR2 YFSETQ. The CDR3 nucleotides read TGCGCCAGCAGCATATGGACAGGGACCGGGGAGCTGTTTTTT. Residues: CASSIWTGTGELFF.

The table lists this clonotype with many counts. The chain joins TRBV12-3 or TRBV12-4 to TRBJ1-2; no clear D gene. Trimming shortened V by 9 bases and J by 8 bases, and 16 bases separated the two germline ends. The CDR3 has 12 residues. As DNA, the CDR3 is TGTGCCAGTCTAAGACTGCGAGGCGGCTACACCTTC. Its protein product is CASLRLRGGYTF.

This clonotype was observed a handful of times. A much larger clone lies one base from this, so it may be a read error. The genes are TRBV7-9 and TRBJ2-5; either TRBD1 or TRBD2 may fit D (6 bases each). Germline CDR1 is SEHNR and CDR2 is FQNEAQ (reference sequence). This CDR3 region has 15 residues. The CDR3 region has the DNA TGTGCCAGCAGCCACAGAGGGGGGTCGGAAGAGACCCAGCACTTC. Translation: CASSHRGGSEETQHF.

This sequence joins TRBV2 and TRBJ2-1; 12 bases align to TRBD2. Germline-derived CDR1 and CDR2 are SNHLY and FYNNEI. The ends lost 6 bases at V and 5 bases at J; junction bases unmatched: 5. CDR3 size: 15 residues. The CDR3 loop reads CASRSRTSGDNEQFF. CDR3 DNA sequence: TGTGCCAGCAGATCCAGGACTAGCGGGGACAATGAGCAGTTCTTC. Looking up the rest from reference TRBV2 and TRBJ2-1 gives the full variable domain: EPEVTQTPSHQVTQMGQEVILRCVPISNHLYFYWYRQILGQKVEFLVSFYNNEISEKSEIFDDQFSVERPDGSNFTLKIRSTKLEDSAMYFCASRSRTSGDNEQFFGPGTRLTVL.

About this clonotype itself: One junction end disagrees with the germline gene, perhaps due to a read error. The chain employs TRBV7-9 and TRBJ2-3, with 7 bases that match TRBD1. Germline V gene sequence: CDR1 SEHNR, CDR2 FQNEAQ (reference sequence). CDR3 length: 15 residues. CDR3 sequence: CVSSSGTDNTDTQYF. Written as DNA, the CDR3 is TGTGTCAGCAGCTCCGGGACAGATAACACAGATACGCAGTATTTT.

This clonotype has a count of ten or more. V is TRBV6-6 and J is TRBJ1-2; 7 bases map to TRBD1. This CDR3 is built from 12 residues. J gave up 8 bases and V 7 bases, and 7 bases lay outside the gene matches. Germline assignment: CDR1 MNHNY and CDR2 SVGAGI (reference sequence). Here the CDR3 reads CASTLRGVGYTF. Written as DNA, the CDR3 is TGTGCCAGCACCCTCAGGGGGGTAGGCTACACCTTC.

The chain joins TRBV20-1 to TRBJ2-3; D not certain. Germline assignment: CDR1 DFQATT and CDR2 SNEGSKA (reference sequence). The ends were cut back, 6 bases at V and 5 bases at J, with 15 bases in the middle. The CDR3 sequence is 13 residues long. The CDR3 loop is CSAITNAQDTQYF. The DNA for the CDR3 is TGCAGTGCGATAACTAACGCGCAAGATACGCAGTATTTT.

This clonotype was recorded at least ten times. The chain recombines TRBV13 with TRBJ2-7, with D tentatively TRBD2 (5 bases). Trimming shortened V by 5 bases and J by 6 bases, and 8 bases separated the two germline ends. Germline V gene sequence: CDR1 PRHDT, CDR2 FYEKMQ (reference sequence). The CDR3 length is 11 residues. The DNA of the CDR3 is TGTGCCAGCAGCCAGCGGTCCGAGCAGTACGTC. Its protein product is CASSQRSEQYV.